The rows below give T cell receptor beta chains drawn from one sample of a study of T cell responses to AZD1222 COVID-19 vaccine. Generated by immunoSEQ multiplex PCR, the TCRdb table keeps only in-frame clones and is missing some. The profile covers some 200,000 clones, with just under 90% appearing a single time and 5% to 7% taken by the ten largest. The sample in question was peripheral blood, obtained on day 0 of AZD1222 vaccination. Every receptor here comes from an adult in good health. Each CDR3 is given with its conserved first and last residue. Each record gives: CDR3 protein, CDR3 DNA, J gene, D gene, clone size, V gene. The D gene is left open where the match is weak. Only part of the rows carry a size: once, few, many, or a class if the clone is expanded.

cdr3_aa: CASRRSEVTDTQYF; cdr3_nt: TGTGCCAGCAGGAGGTCTGAGGTCACAGATACGCAGTATTTT; j_call: TRBJ2-3; d_call: .; clone_size: .; v_call: TRBV6-5
cdr3_aa: CARKRQEFTIYYGYTF; cdr3_nt: TGTGCCAGGAAAAGACAGGAGTTTACCATTTACTATGGCTACACCTTC; j_call: TRBJ1-2; d_call: .; clone_size: .; v_call: TRBV6-4
cdr3_aa: CSVLKTTANTEAFF; cdr3_nt: TGCAGCGTCTTAAAAACGACAGCGAACACTGAAGCTTTCTTT; j_call: TRBJ1-1; d_call: .; clone_size: .; v_call: TRBV29-1
cdr3_aa: CASSFVQSNYGYTF; cdr3_nt: TGTGCCAGCAGTTTTGTACAGTCAAACTATGGCTACACCTTC; j_call: TRBJ1-2; d_call: .; clone_size: .; v_call: TRBV28
cdr3_aa: CATSDRTAGYGYTF; cdr3_nt: TGTGCCACCAGTGATCGGACAGCAGGCTATGGCTACACCTTC; j_call: TRBJ1-2; d_call: .; clone_size: once; v_call: TRBV24-1
cdr3_aa: CASSIRPGTSAGEQFF; cdr3_nt: TGTGCCAGCAGCATTCGTCCCGGGACTAGCGCTGGTGAGCAGTTCTTC; j_call: TRBJ2-1; d_call: TRBD2; clone_size: .; v_call: TRBV9
cdr3_aa: CASSPRTATNEKLFF; cdr3_nt: TGCGCCAGCAGTCCGAGGACAGCAACTAATGAAAAACTGTTTTTT; j_call: TRBJ1-4; d_call: .; clone_size: .; v_call: TRBV5-1
cdr3_aa: CASSMEGNSPLHF; cdr3_nt: TGTGCCAGTAGTATGGAGGGAAATTCACCCCTCCACTTT; j_call: TRBJ1-6; d_call: .; clone_size: .; v_call: TRBV19
cdr3_aa: CASSPPASAFGTDTQYF; cdr3_nt: TGTGCCAGCTCACCACCGGCTAGCGCCTTCGGCACAGATACGCAGTATTTT; j_call: TRBJ2-3; d_call: .; clone_size: once; v_call: TRBV18
cdr3_aa: CASYSAAYGYTF; cdr3_nt: TGTGCCAGCTACTCGGCCGCCTATGGCTACACCTTC; j_call: TRBJ1-2; d_call: .; clone_size: .; v_call: TRBV28
cdr3_aa: CASSDSEGADGYTF; cdr3_nt: TGTGCCAGCAGTGACTCAGAGGGGGCGGATGGCTACACCTTC; j_call: TRBJ1-2; d_call: TRBD1; clone_size: .; v_call: TRBV6-4
cdr3_aa: CASSQEPKEGGYTF; cdr3_nt: TGTGCCAGCAGCCAAGAGCCCAAGGAGGGTGGCTACACCTTC; j_call: TRBJ1-2; d_call: .; clone_size: .; v_call: TRBV3-1/TRBV3-2
cdr3_aa: CASSPYPRDRGGTEAFF; cdr3_nt: TGTGCCAGTAGCCCTTACCCCCGGGACAGGGGTGGCACTGAAGCTTTCTTT; j_call: TRBJ1-1; d_call: TRBD1; clone_size: .; v_call: TRBV19
cdr3_aa: CASSFSGPGYGYTF; cdr3_nt: TGCGCCAGCAGCTTCTCGGGGCCTGGCTATGGCTACACCTTC; j_call: TRBJ1-2; d_call: .; clone_size: .; v_call: TRBV5-1
cdr3_aa: CASRREGPSTGELFF; cdr3_nt: TGTGCCAGCAGGCGGGAGGGCCCCAGCACCGGGGAGCTGTTTTTT; j_call: TRBJ2-2; d_call: TRBD2; clone_size: few; v_call: TRBV6-4
cdr3_aa: CASSVGYSINQPQHF; cdr3_nt: TGTGCCAGCAGCGTAGGGTACAGTATCAATCAGCCCCAGCATTTT; j_call: TRBJ1-5; d_call: .; clone_size: .; v_call: TRBV9
cdr3_aa: CASSARGQEGRKLFF; cdr3_nt: TGTGCCAGCAGCGCCAGGGGGCAGGAGGGGAGGAAACTGTTTTTT; j_call: TRBJ1-4; d_call: TRBD1; clone_size: .; v_call: TRBV7-9
cdr3_aa: CASSPRDRVFSGELFF; cdr3_nt: TGTGCCAGCAGCCCCCGGGACAGGGTTTTTTCTGGGGAGCTGTTTTTT; j_call: TRBJ2-2; d_call: TRBD1; clone_size: .; v_call: TRBV9
cdr3_aa: CASSSPVDRTWSNEQFF; cdr3_nt: TGTGCCAGCAGTTCTCCAGTGGACAGGACCTGGAGCAATGAGCAGTTCTTC; j_call: TRBJ2-1; d_call: TRBD1; clone_size: .; v_call: TRBV28
cdr3_aa: CATSDSGTGDSYEQYF; cdr3_nt: TGTGCCACCAGTGATAGCGGGACAGGGGACAGCTACGAGCAGTACTTC; j_call: TRBJ2-7; d_call: TRBD1; clone_size: .; v_call: TRBV24-1
cdr3_aa: CASSFGGYSNQPQHF; cdr3_nt: TGTGCCAGTAGTTTTGGGGGATATAGCAATCAGCCCCAGCATTTT; j_call: TRBJ1-5; d_call: .; clone_size: .; v_call: TRBV19
cdr3_aa: CASRLTSFGGELFF; cdr3_nt: TGTGCCAGCAGGCTCACTAGTTTTGGCGGGGAGCTGTTTTTT; j_call: TRBJ2-2; d_call: .; clone_size: .; v_call: TRBV7-8
cdr3_aa: CASSTGQGDDIQYF; cdr3_nt: TGTGCCAGCAGCACAGGACAGGGAGACGACATTCAGTACTTC; j_call: TRBJ2-4; d_call: TRBD1; clone_size: few; v_call: TRBV7-9
cdr3_aa: CASSLNGQAGELFF; cdr3_nt: TGTGCCAGCAGTTTAAATGGACAGGCCGGGGAGCTGTTTTTT; j_call: TRBJ2-2; d_call: TRBD1; clone_size: .; v_call: TRBV27
cdr3_aa: CATSKGPSSGNTIYF; cdr3_nt: TGTGCCACCAGTAAGGGACCGTCCTCTGGAAACACCATATATTTT; j_call: TRBJ1-3; d_call: .; clone_size: .; v_call: TRBV24-1
cdr3_aa: CASSLAAGGNSYEQYF; cdr3_nt: TGTGCCAGCAGCTTAGCCGCGGGAGGAAACTCCTACGAGCAGTACTTC; j_call: TRBJ2-7; d_call: TRBD2; clone_size: once; v_call: TRBV7-2
cdr3_aa: CASSPQSGGAFYGYTF; cdr3_nt: TGTGCCAGCAGTCCGCAATCAGGGGGCGCGTTCTATGGCTACACCTTC; j_call: TRBJ1-2; d_call: TRBD1; clone_size: .; v_call: TRBV27